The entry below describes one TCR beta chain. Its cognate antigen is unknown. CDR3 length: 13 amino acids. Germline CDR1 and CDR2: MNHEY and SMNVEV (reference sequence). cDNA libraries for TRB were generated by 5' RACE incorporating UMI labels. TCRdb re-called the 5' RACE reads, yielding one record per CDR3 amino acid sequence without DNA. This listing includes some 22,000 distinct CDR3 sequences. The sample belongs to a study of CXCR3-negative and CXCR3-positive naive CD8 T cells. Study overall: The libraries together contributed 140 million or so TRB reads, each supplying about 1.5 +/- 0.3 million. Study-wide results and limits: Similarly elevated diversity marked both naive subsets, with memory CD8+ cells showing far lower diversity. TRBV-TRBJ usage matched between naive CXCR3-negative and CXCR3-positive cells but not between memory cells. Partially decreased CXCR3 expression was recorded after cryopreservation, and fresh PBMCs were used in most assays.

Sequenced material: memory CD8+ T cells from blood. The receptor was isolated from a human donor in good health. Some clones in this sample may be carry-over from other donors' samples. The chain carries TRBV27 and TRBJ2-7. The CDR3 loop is CASSLSGAYEQYF.